Listed below are T cell receptor beta chains from one sample, sequenced in a study of T cells in Graves' hyperthyroidism and ophthalmopathy. MiXCR was run by TCRdb on the multiplex PCR reads, yielding one entry per CDR3 protein. This table has about half a million distinct CDR3 sequences, 16% appearing once. Material: blood. The source of these receptors is a woman younger than 45 with Graves' ophthalmopathy. Each CDR3 is given with its conserved first and last residue. The D gene is left open where the match is weak. Rows give clone size only sometimes, using once, few, many, or a class for an expanded clone.

>.|.|TRBJ2-3|TRBV20-1
TGCAGTGCTAGGGGTAGTAAACCTAGCACAGATACGCAGTATTTT
CSARGSKPSTDTQYF
>.|many|TRBJ1-1|TRBV6-1
TGTGCCAGCAATGGGGTAGGGAACACTGAAGCTTTCTTT
CASNGVGNTEAFF
>.|.|TRBJ2-3|TRBV7-6
TGTGCCAGCAGCCACCCCGAGGCAGATACGCAGTATTTT
CASSHPEADTQYF
>.|.|TRBJ1-1|TRBV27
TGTGCCAGCAGTTCCCCCCAGCGGGGGGACACTGAAGGTTTCTTT
CASSSPQRGDTEGFF
>.|.|TRBJ2-2|TRBV6-1
TGTGCCAGCAGCCTCGGGATCTATCACACCGGGGAGCTGTTTTTT
CASSLGIYHTGELFF
>TRBD1|few|TRBJ2-4|TRBV20-1
TGCAGTGCTAGAGGGGCCAGGGGGCTAAACATTCAGTACTTC
CSARGARGLNIQYF
>.|many|TRBJ2-1|TRBV7-2
TGTGCCAGCAGCTCCGACAGGTTGGCGGGGAATGAGCAGTTCTTC
CASSSDRLAGNEQFF
>TRBD1|few|TRBJ2-1|TRBV4-2
TGTGCCAGCAGCCAAGGCGATACAGGGGCTGAGCAGTTCTTC
CASSQGDTGAEQFF
>.|many|TRBJ2-5|TRBV5-6
TGTGCCAGCAGCTTGAGTTTGTACCAAGAGACCCAGTACTTC
CASSLSLYQETQYF
>.|.|TRBJ2-1|TRBV5-4
TGTGCCAGCAGGAGGGAGGCGGGTGAGCAGTTCTTC
CASRREAGEQFF
>.|many|TRBJ2-5|TRBV9
TGTGCCAGCAGCGTCGAGGCAGGCCAAGAGACCCAGTACTTC
CASSVEAGQETQYF
>.|many|TRBJ1-1|TRBV24-1
TGTGCCACCAGTGATTTGGGCTGGGTCGGGAACACTGAAGCTTTCTTT
CATSDLGWVGNTEAFF
>.|few|TRBJ2-3|TRBV20-1
TGCAGTGCTAGGCCGCTATCTAGGTCCCCAGATACGCAGTATTTT
CSARPLSRSPDTQYF
>TRBD2|many|TRBJ2-7|TRBV3-1
TGTGCCAGCAGCCAACAGGGACTAGCGGGACTCCACGAGCAGTACTTC
CASSQQGLAGLHEQYF
>TRBD1|.|TRBJ2-3|TRBV7-9
TGTGCCAGCAGCTTAGACCAGGGGGCGCCTAGCACAGATACGCAGTATTTT
CASSLDQGAPSTDTQYF
>.|few|TRBJ2-3|TRBV12-3/TRBV12-4
TGTGCCAGCAGTTTCGTGTCCGGTAGCGGTCGAGATACGCAGTATTTT
CASSFVSGSGRDTQYF
>TRBD1|.|TRBJ2-5|TRBV20-1
TGCAGTGCTAGAAAAGGACAGGGGGAGACCCAGTACTTC
CSARKGQGETQYF
>TRBD2|.|TRBJ2-3|TRBV7-3
TGTGCCAGCAGCTTGCGACTAGCGGGAGGGAAAGATACGCAGTATTTT
CASSLRLAGGKDTQYF
>.|few|TRBJ2-1|TRBV6-5
TGTGCCAGCAGTTATATCGGGAATGAGCAGTTCTTC
CASSYIGNEQFF
>.|few|TRBJ1-6|TRBV15
TGTGCCACCAGCAGAGAGCCTGGGAATTCACCCCTCCACTTT
CATSREPGNSPLHF
>.|few|TRBJ2-2|TRBV10-2
TGCGCCAGCAGTGACGATCAGATAATGCTGATCGGGGAGCTGTTTTTT
CASSDDQIMLIGELFF
>TRBD2|many|TRBJ2-3|TRBV5-6
TGTGCCAGCAGCCCGATGACTAGCGGGATTGATACGCAGTATTTT
CASSPMTSGIDTQYF
>TRBD1|few|TRBJ1-1|TRBV7-3
TGTGCCAGCAGCTCGACAGGGGGCCGGACTGAAGCTTTCTTT
CASSSTGGRTEAFF
>.|.|TRBJ2-3|TRBV6-1
TGTGCCAGCAGTAAGGACGACACAGATACGCAGTATTTT
CASSKDDTDTQYF
>TRBD1|once|TRBJ2-5|TRBV7-2
TGTGCCAGCGGACAGGGCGGTGGAGAGACCCAGTACTTC
CASGQGGGETQYF
>.|.|TRBJ1-1|TRBV4-1
TGCGCCAGCAGCCAAGTAGAGGGGCAAAACACTGAAGCTTTCTTT
CASSQVEGQNTEAFF
>TRBD2|many|TRBJ2-1|TRBV28
TGTGCCAGCAGATCTCAGGGACTAGCGGACTCAATGGAGCAGTTCTTC
CASRSQGLADSMEQFF
>TRBD2|once|TRBJ2-5|TRBV20-1
TGCAGTGCTTGGAAACTAGCGGGCCAAGGGACCCAGTACTTC
CSAWKLAGQGTQYF
>.|few|TRBJ1-3|TRBV6-1
TGTGCCAGCAGTGATAGACGGAACTCTGGAAACACCATATATTTT
CASSDRRNSGNTIYF
>TRBD1|.|TRBJ2-7|TRBV19
TGTGCCAGTAGTATCGACAGGGACTACGAGCAGTACTTC
CASSIDRDYEQYF
>.|.|TRBJ1-4|TRBV6-5
TGTGCCAGCAGTTACTCCGCGAAAACTAATGAAAAACTGTTTTTT
CASSYSAKTNEKLFF
>.|many|TRBJ1-4|TRBV12-3/TRBV12-4
TGTGCCAGCTCCGGTTGGCAGAGTGGTGAAAAACTGTTTTTT
CASSGWQSGEKLFF
>.|many|TRBJ2-7|TRBV28
TGTGCCAGCAGTTTCCCCAATCGAGGCGGGCGGGGTGCCTACGAGCAGTACTTC
CASSFPNRGGRGAYEQYF
>TRBD2|.|TRBJ2-7|TRBV5-4
TGTGCCTCATACTCGTGGGAGGGCGGATACGAGCAGTACTTC
CASYSWEGGYEQYF
>TRBD2|many|TRBJ2-3|TRBV2
TGTGCCAGCAGGGCGATAGCGGGAATCACAGATACGCAGTATTTT
CASRAIAGITDTQYF
>.|.|TRBJ1-1|TRBV4-2
TGTGCCAGCAGCCACCGTACGAACACTGAAGCTTTCTTT
CASSHRTNTEAFF
>TRBD1|many|TRBJ1-2|TRBV30
TGTGCCTGGAGTCTTATGACAGGGACTGGACATGGCTACACCTTC
CAWSLMTGTGHGYTF
>.|.|TRBJ2-7|TRBV29-1
TGCAGCGTTGATGGGGTAGAGGGAGCCGAGCAGTACTTC
CSVDGVEGAEQYF
>.|many|TRBJ2-5|TRBV7-2
TGTGCCAGCAGCTTAGTGTCAGCGGTACAAGAGACCCAGTACTTC
CASSLVSAVQETQYF
>.|many|TRBJ2-1|TRBV7-2
TGTGCCAGCAGGCGGAGTATAGTGAATGAGCAGTTCTTC
CASRRSIVNEQFF
>.|.|TRBJ1-2|TRBV7-2
TGTGCCAGCAGCTTCCGGCAGGGGCAAGTCTATGGCTACACCTTC
CASSFRQGQVYGYTF
>TRBD1|.|TRBJ2-3|TRBV27
TGTGCCAGCAGCAGGGGACAGGGGGCAGATACGCAGTATTTT
CASSRGQGADTQYF
>.|.|TRBJ1-1|TRBV5-1
TGCGCCAGCAGCTTGGTTCTTGGACCCGGGGTAATAAACACTGAAGCTTTCTTT
CASSLVLGPGVINTEAFF
>.|many|TRBJ2-2|TRBV11-2
TGTGCCAGCAGTAAGGTCCAGCCGGGCACCGGGGAGCTGTTTTTT
CASSKVQPGTGELFF
>.|many|TRBJ2-7|TRBV2
TGTGCCAGCAGTGAACAGCCCTACGAGCAGTACTTC
CASSEQPYEQYF
>.|many|TRBJ1-2|TRBV7-2
TGTGCCAGCAGCTTATTAGGCCACCTGAGCTATGGCTACACCTTC
CASSLLGHLSYGYTF
>.|.|TRBJ2-7|TRBV11-3
TGTGCCAGCAGCTTACCGACAGGGAGGTCCTACGAGCAGTACTTC
CASSLPTGRSYEQYF
>TRBD2|few|TRBJ2-1|TRBV11-3
TGTGCCAGCAGCTCCCGGACTAGCGGGGACGTACAGTTCTTC
CASSSRTSGDVQFF